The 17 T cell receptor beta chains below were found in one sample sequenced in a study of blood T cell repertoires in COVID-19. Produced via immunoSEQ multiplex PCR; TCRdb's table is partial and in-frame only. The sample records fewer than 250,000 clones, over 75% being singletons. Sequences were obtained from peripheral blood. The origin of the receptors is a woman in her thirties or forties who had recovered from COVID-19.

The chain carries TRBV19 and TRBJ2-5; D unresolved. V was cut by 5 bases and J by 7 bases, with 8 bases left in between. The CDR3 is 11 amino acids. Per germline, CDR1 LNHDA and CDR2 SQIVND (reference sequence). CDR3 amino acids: CASSEAATQYF. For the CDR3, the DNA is TGTGCCAGTAGTGAGGCGGCGACCCAGTACTTC.

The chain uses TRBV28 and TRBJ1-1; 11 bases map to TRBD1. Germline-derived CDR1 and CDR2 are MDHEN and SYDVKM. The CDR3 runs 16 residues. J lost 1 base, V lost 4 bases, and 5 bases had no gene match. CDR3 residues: CASSWGTGGGNTEAFF. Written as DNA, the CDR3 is TGTGCCAGCAGTTGGGGGACAGGGGGAGGGAACACTGAAGCTTTCTTT.

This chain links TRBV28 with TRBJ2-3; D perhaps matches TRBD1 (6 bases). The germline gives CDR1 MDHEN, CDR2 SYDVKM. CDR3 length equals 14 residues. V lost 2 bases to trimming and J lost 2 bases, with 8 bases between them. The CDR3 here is CASSLGGTTDTQYF. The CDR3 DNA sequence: TGTGCCAGCAGTTTAGGGGGCACCACAGATACGCAGTATTTT.

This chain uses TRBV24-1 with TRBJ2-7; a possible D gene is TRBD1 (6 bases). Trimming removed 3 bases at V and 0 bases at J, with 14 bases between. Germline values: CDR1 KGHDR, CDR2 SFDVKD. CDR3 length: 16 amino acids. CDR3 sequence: CATSDRDIEGSYEQYF. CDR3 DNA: TGTGCCACCAGTGATCGGGACATCGAGGGCTCCTACGAGCAGTACTTC.

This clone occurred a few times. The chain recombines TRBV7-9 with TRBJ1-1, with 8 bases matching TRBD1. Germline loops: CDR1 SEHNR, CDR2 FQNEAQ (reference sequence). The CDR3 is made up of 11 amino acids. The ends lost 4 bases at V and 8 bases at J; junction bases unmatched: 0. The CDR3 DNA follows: TGTGCCAGCAGCTGGACAGGGGAAGCTTTCTTT. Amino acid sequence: CASSWTGEAFF.

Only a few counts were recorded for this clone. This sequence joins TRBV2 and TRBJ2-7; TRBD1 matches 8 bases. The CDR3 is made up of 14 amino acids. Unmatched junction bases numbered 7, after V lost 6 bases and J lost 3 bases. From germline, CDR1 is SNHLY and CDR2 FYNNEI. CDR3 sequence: CASRGSTGDYEQYF. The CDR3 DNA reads TGTGCCAGCAGGGGTTCGACAGGGGACTACGAGCAGTACTTC.

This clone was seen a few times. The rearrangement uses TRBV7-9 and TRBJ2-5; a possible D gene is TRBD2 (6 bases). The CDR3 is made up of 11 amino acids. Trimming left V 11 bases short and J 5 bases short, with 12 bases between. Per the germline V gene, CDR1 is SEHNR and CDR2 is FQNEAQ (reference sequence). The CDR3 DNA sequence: TGTGCCTACGGGGGAGTGGAGACCCAGTACTTC. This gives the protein CAYGGVETQYF.

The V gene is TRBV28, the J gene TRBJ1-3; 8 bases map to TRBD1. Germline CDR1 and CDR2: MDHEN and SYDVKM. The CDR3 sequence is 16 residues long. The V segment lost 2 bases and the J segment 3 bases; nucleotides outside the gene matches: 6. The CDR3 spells CASSLRTDRGGNTIYF. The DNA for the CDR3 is TGTGCCAGCAGTTTACGGACCGACAGGGGTGGAAACACCATATATTTT.

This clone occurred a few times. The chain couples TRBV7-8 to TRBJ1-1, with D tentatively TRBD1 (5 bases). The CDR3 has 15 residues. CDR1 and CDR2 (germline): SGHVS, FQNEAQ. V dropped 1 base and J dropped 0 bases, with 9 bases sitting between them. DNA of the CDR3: TGTGCCAGCAGCTTAGGGCGACAGATGAACACTGAAGCTTTCTTT. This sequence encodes CASSLGRQMNTEAFF.

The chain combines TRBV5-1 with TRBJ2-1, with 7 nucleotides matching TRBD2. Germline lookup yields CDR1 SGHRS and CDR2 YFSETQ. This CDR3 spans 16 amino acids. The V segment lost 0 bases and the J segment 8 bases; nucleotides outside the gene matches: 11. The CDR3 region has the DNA TGCGCCAGCAGCTTGGGGTATGGGGGAGGGCCCGATGAGCAGTTCTTC. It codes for CASSLGYGGGPDEQFF.

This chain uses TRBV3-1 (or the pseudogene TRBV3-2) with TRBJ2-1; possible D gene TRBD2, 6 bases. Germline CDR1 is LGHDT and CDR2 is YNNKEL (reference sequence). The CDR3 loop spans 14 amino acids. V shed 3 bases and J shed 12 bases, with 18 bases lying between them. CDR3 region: CASSQDIPGLGQFF. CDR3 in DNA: TGTGCCAGCAGCCAGGATATACCGGGACTGGGGCAGTTCTTC.

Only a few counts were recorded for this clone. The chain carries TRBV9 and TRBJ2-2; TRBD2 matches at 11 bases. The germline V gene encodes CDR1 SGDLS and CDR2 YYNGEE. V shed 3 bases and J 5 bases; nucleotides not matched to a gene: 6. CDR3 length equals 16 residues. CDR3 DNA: TGTGCCAGCAGCGAGGCATCTAGCGGGAGGACCGGGGAGCTGTTTTTT. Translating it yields CASSEASSGRTGELFF.

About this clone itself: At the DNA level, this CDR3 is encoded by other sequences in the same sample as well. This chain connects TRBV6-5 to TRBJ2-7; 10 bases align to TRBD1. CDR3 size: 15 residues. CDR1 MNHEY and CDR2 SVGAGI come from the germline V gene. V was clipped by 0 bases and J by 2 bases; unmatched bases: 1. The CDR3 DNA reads TGTGCCAGCAGTTACTCCGGACAGGGGGCCTACGAGCAGTACTTC. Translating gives CASSYSGQGAYEQYF.

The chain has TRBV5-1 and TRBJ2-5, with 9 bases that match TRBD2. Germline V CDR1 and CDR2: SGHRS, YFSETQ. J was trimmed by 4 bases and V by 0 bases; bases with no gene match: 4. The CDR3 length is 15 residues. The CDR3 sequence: CASSLGREGRETQYF. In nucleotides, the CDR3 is TGCGCCAGCAGCTTGGGGCGGGAGGGACGAGAGACCCAGTACTTC.

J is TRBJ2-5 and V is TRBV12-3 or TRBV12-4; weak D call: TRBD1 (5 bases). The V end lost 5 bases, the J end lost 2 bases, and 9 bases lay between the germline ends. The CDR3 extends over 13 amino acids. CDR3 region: CASSQGLQETQYF. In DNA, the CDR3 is TGTGCCAGCAGTCAGGGATTACAAGAGACCCAGTACTTC.

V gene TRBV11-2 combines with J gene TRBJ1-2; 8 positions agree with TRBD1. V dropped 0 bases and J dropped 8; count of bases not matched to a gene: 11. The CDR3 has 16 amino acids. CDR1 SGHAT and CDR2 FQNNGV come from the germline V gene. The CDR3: CASSLEAGGAPKGYTF. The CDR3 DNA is TGTGCCAGCAGCTTAGAAGCAGGGGGCGCCCCTAAGGGCTACACCTTC.

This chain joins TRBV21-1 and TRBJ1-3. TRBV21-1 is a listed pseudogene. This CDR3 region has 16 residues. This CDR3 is CASSKDCSYSGNTIYF. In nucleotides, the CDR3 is TGTGCCAGCAGCAAAGATTGTTCCTACTCTGGAAACACCATATATTTT.